The entry below describes one T cell receptor (beta chain). Method: immunoSEQ multiplex PCR; TCRdb's copy keeps in-frame clones and lacks some. The profile shows some 65,000 clones, roughly 84% of them singletons. This entry is derived from a study of control samples from healthy donors and cancer patients. Germline loops: CDR1 LGHNA, CDR2 YSLEER. The length of the CDR3 is 16 residues. Trimming at V came to 1 base and at J to 7 bases, leaving 5 bases not matched to a gene. The chain couples TRBV4-3 to TRBJ2-1; 12 nucleotides align to TRBD2. The specimen sequenced was PBMCs. The origin of this receptor is a woman between 45 and 65 years old with lung cancer. DNA of the CDR3: TGCGCCAGCAGCCAAGGCCTAGCGGGGGGGCATAATGAGCAGTTCTTC. Protein product: CASSQGLAGGHNEQFF.